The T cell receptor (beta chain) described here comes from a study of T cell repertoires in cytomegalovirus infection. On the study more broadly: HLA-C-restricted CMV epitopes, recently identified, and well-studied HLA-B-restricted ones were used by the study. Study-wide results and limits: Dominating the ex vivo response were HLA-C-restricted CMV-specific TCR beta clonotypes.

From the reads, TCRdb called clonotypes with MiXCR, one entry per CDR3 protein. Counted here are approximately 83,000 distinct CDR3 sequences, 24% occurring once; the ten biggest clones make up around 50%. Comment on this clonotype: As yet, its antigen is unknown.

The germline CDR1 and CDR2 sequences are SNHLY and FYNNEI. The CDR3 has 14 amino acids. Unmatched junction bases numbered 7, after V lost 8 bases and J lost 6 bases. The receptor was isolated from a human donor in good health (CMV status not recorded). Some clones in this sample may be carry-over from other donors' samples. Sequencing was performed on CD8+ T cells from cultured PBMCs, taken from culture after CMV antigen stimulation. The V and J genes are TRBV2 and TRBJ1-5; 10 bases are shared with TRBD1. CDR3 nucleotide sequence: TGTGCCAGCCGAGACAGGGGGCTGGGTCAGCCCCAGCATTTT. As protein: CASRDRGLGQPQHF.